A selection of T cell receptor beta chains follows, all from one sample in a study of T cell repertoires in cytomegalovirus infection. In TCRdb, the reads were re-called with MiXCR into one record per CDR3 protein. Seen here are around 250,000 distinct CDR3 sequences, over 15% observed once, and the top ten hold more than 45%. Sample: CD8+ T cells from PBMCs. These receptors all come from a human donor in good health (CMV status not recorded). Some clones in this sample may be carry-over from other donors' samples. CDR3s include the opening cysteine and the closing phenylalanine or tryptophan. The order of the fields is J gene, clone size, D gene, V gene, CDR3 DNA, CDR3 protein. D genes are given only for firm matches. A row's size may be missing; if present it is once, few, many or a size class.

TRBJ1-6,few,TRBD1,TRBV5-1,TGCGCCAGCAGCTTGACCCTTCCAGGGGGACATAATTCACCCCTCCACTTT,CASSLTLPGGHNSPLHF
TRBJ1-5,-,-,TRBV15,TGTGTCACCAGCAGAGATCGGGGGGCTGGCCAGCCCCAGCATTTT,CVTSRDRGAGQPQHF
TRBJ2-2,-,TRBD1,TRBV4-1,TGCGCCAGCAGCCAAGATCCCCCAGGGGGCGGTACCGGGGAGCTGTTTTTT,CASSQDPPGGGTGELFF
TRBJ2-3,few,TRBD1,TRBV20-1,TGCAGTGCTAGGAAGGACAGGGGATCAGATACGCAGTATTTT,CSARKDRGSDTQYF
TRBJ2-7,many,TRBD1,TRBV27,TGTGCCAGCAGTCCTAGCTCCGGGACAGGGCTCTACGAGCAGTACTTC,CASSPSSGTGLYEQYF
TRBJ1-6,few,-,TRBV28,TGTGCCAGCAGTTTTGAGTCCTATAATTCACCCCTCCACTTT,CASSFESYNSPLHF
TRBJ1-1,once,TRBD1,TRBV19,TGTGCCTCGGGGGCAGGGGGTGAATATATTTCGGGTACTGAAGCTTTCTTT,CASGAGGEYISGTEAFF
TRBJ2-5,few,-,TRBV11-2,TGTGCCAGCAGCCAGGAGATCCAAGAGACCCAGTACTTC,CASSQEIQETQYF
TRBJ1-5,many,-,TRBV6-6,TGTGCCAGCAGTTACCCCGGCCATAGCAATCAGCCCCAGCATTTT,CASSYPGHSNQPQHF
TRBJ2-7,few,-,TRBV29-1,TGCAGCGTTACGGCAGCATACGAGCAGTACTTC,CSVTAAYEQYF
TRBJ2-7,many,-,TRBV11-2,TGTGCCAGCAGCACACAGGGAGGAAGCTCCTACGAGCAGTACTTC,CASSTQGGSSYEQYF
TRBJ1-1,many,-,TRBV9,TGTGCCAGCAGCGGCCTCTTGGAGGGGAGCGCTGAAGCTTTCTTT,CASSGLLEGSAEAFF
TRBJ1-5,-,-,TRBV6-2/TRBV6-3,TGTGCCAGCAACCAGGGACTCATTAGCAATCAGCCCCAGCATTTT,CASNQGLISNQPQHF
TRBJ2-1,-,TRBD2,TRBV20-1,TGCAGTGCTAGGGCTCTAATAGCGGGGGGGAGTTACAATGAGCAGTTCTTC,CSARALIAGGSYNEQFF
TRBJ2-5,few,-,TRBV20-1,TGCAGTGCTCGGCAACAGGGACCGGAGACCCAGTACTTC,CSARQQGPETQYF
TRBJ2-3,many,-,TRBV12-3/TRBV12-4,TGTGCCAGCAGTTCCGAAGGGGCGAGCACAGATACGCAGTATTTT,CASSSEGASTDTQYF
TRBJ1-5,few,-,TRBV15,TGTGCCACCAGCAGAGATAGGGGTAATAATCAGCCCCAGCATTTT,CATSRDRGNNQPQHF